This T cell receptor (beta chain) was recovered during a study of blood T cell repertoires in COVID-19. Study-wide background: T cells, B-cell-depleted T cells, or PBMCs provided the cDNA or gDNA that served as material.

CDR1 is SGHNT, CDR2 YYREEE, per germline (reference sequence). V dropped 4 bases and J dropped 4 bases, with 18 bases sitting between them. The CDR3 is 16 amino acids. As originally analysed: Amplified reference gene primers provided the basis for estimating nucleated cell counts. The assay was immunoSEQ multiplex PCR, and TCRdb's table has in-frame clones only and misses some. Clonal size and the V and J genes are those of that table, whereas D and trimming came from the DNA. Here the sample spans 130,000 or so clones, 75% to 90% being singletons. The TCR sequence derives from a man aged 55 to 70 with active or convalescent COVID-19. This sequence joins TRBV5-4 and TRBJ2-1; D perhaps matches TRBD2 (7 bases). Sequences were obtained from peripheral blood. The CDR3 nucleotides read TGTGCCAGCAGCCCGGCGGGGGCAGGGGCTTACAATGAGCAGTTCTTC. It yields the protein CASSPAGAGAYNEQFF.